One sample yielded the 11 T cell receptor beta chains listed below, sequenced in a study of blood T cell repertoires in COVID-19. Profiling relied on immunoSEQ multiplex PCR, and the TCRdb table lists in-frame clones only, not all of them. Seen here are 50,000 or so clones, 79% observed once, and the top ten hold about 25%. The sequencing sample was made of peripheral blood. These receptors were taken from a man in his 70s with acute or convalescent COVID-19.

The chain joins TRBV11-3 to TRBJ1-2, with D perhaps TRBD1 (5 bases). Trimming stripped 5 bases from V and 5 bases from J, with 9 bases between. Per germline, CDR1 SGHNT and CDR2 YENEEA. The CDR3 totals 12 residues. In DNA, the CDR3 is TGTGCCAGCAGCATTTCAGGGTATGGCTACACCTTC. It translates to CASSISGYGYTF.

This clone was recorded once. This rearrangement joins TRBV27 to TRBJ2-2; 7 bases are a match to TRBD2. The CDR3 totals 15 residues. Unmatched junction bases numbered 9, after V lost 6 bases and J lost 5 bases. The germline gives CDR1 MNHEY, CDR2 SMNVEV (reference sequence). CDR3: CASRFGGDGTGELFF. CDR3 nucleotide sequence: TGTGCCAGCAGGTTTGGGGGGGATGGAACCGGGGAGCTGTTTTTT.

This clone occurred once. The chain combines TRBV10-2 with TRBJ2-1; a possible D gene is TRBD1 (6 bases). The CDR3 loop spans 16 amino acids. Germline CDR1 and CDR2: WSHSY and SAAADI. V lost 6 bases to trimming and J lost 1 base, with 16 bases between them. As DNA, the CDR3 is TGCGCCAGCAGGCCTCTTTTGGGGGCGTCCTACAATGAGCAGTTCTTC. It specifies CASRPLLGASYNEQFF.

The chain links TRBV4-1 to TRBJ2-6; the D is unclear. Germline V gene lookup returns CDR1 MGHRA and CDR2 YSYEKL. V was cut by 4 bases and J by 0 bases, with 13 bases left in between. There are 17 residues in the CDR3. This CDR3 reads CASSPLTGFSGANVLTF. The CDR3 DNA is TGCGCCAGCAGCCCCTTAACCGGTTTCTCTGGGGCCAACGTCCTGACTTTC.

The chain links TRBV12-5 to TRBJ2-3; D is uncertain. This CDR3 contains 12 residues. Germline V gene data show CDR1 as LGHNT and CDR2 as FRNRAP. The germline V and J ends were trimmed by 7 bases and 3 bases, with 8 bases remaining between them. This CDR3 is CASATVTDTQYF. The DNA of the CDR3 is TGTGCTAGTGCCACAGTTACAGATACGCAGTATTTT.

The CDR3 DNA reads TGCGCCAGCAGCCCCTGGACAACCACGGACGACAATGAGCAGTTCTTC. This translates into CASSPWTTTDDNEQFF. The chain recombines TRBV5-1 with TRBJ2-1; the D gene is possibly TRBD1 (5 bases). Germline V gene sequence: CDR1 SGHRS, CDR2 YFSETQ. This CDR3 spans 16 amino acids. Trimming pared 4 bases from V and 5 bases from J, leaving 19 bases between.

This chain connects TRBV6-5 to TRBJ1-5, with D uncertain. The V end lost 7 bases, the J end lost 0 bases, and 7 bases lay between the germline ends. The CDR3 length is 13 residues. CDR1 and CDR2 (germline): MNHEY, SVGAGI. The CDR3 region has the DNA TGTGCCAGCAAAACAGATAGCAATCAGCCCCAGCATTTT. Amino acids: CASKTDSNQPQHF.

The V gene is TRBV30, the J gene TRBJ2-2; TRBD2 matches 7 bases. Germline trimming cut 3 bases from V and 5 bases from J; bases unmatched to any gene: 6. Germline lookup yields CDR1 GTSNPN and CDR2 SVGIG (reference sequence). CDR3 length: 14 amino acids. CDR3 nucleotide sequence: TGTGCCTGGAGAGTGGGAGGGGTAACCGGGGAGCTGTTTTTT. Protein: CAWRVGGVTGELFF.

CDR3 region: CASSFEGFGVYEQYF. The CDR3 coding sequence is TGTGCCAGTAGTTTCGAGGGTTTTGGCGTCTACGAGCAGTACTTC. V usage is TRBV19 and J usage is TRBJ2-7; tentative D call: TRBD2 (5 bases). Trimming removed 5 bases from V and 3 bases from J, with 17 bases in between. Germline assignment: CDR1 LNHDA and CDR2 SQIVND (reference sequence). This CDR3 is 15 amino acids long.

The chain joins TRBV12-5 to TRBJ2-2; 9 positions agree with TRBD1. Germline CDR1 is LGHNT and CDR2 is FRNRAP. The CDR3 length is 15 residues. V gave up 2 bases and J gave up 4 bases; unmatched junction bases: 2. DNA for the CDR3: TGTGCTAGTGGTTTGACAGGGGGCGGCACCGGGGAGCTGTTTTTT. It yields the protein CASGLTGGGTGELFF.

The V call is TRBV6-2 or TRBV6-3, the J call TRBJ2-3; 12 bases align to TRBD2. The junction had 5 bases not matched to a gene; V was cut back by 5 bases and J by 5 bases. Germline V gene data show CDR1 as MNHEY and CDR2 as SVGEGT. CDR3 size: 15 residues. DNA for the CDR3: TGTGCCAGCAGTGGACTAGCGGGATTGGTAGATACGCAGTATTTT. It encodes CASSGLAGLVDTQYF.